A selection of T cell receptor beta chains follows, all from one sample in a study of tumor and adjacent non-tumor tissue in lung cancer. TCRdb independently ran MiXCR on the multiplex PCR reads; one entry per CDR3 protein. The data show 65,000 to 75,000 distinct CDR3 sequences, about 77% seen once. The sample was distant non-tumor lung tissue. Every receptor here comes from a man between 60 and 75 years old with non-small cell lung cancer. CDR3s include the opening cysteine and the closing phenylalanine or tryptophan. Each record gives: CDR3 DNA, CDR3 protein, clone size, J gene, V gene, D gene. The D gene is left open where the match is weak. Clone size, where shown, is once, few, many, or a class for clones that have expanded.

CDR3nt: TGTAGCGTTGAAAAGCGGGAGAGTACCGGGGAGCTGTTTTTT
CDR3aa: CSVEKRESTGELFF
abundance: .
j_gene: TRBJ2-2
v_gene: TRBV29-1
d_gene: TRBD2

CDR3nt: TGTGCCAGCAGTTTATGGGAGTGGATTGTTGCAGATACGCAGTATTTT
CDR3aa: CASSLWEWIVADTQYF
abundance: .
j_gene: TRBJ2-3
v_gene: TRBV28
d_gene: .

CDR3nt: TGTGCCTGGGGTGTACGACAGGGGGTGGGCTACACCTTC
CDR3aa: CAWGVRQGVGYTF
abundance: .
j_gene: TRBJ1-2
v_gene: TRBV30
d_gene: TRBD1

CDR3nt: TGTGCCAGCAGCTCTACCCGGGACAGGCACTTGAGCAATGAGCAGTTCTTC
CDR3aa: CASSSTRDRHLSNEQFF
abundance: .
j_gene: TRBJ2-1
v_gene: TRBV11-2
d_gene: TRBD1

CDR3nt: TGTGCCAGCGGTAGACAGTGCTTCTACAATGAGCAGCTCTTC
CDR3aa: CASGRQCFYNEQLF
abundance: once
j_gene: TRBJ2-1
v_gene: TRBV6-2/TRBV6-3
d_gene: .

CDR3nt: TGTGCCAGTTGCCGGGCAGACCAAGAGACCCAGTACTTC
CDR3aa: CASCRADQETQYF
abundance: .
j_gene: TRBJ2-5
v_gene: TRBV14
d_gene: .

CDR3nt: TGCGCCAGCAGCTTGGGTCGGATCGGGGAGCTGTTTTTT
CDR3aa: CASSLGRIGELFF
abundance: many
j_gene: TRBJ2-2
v_gene: TRBV5-1
d_gene: .

CDR3nt: TGCAGCATCGCCCGTTCAGACGGGCAGTACTTC
CDR3aa: CSIARSDGQYF
abundance: .
j_gene: TRBJ2-7
v_gene: TRBV29-1
d_gene: .

CDR3nt: TGTGCCAGCAGTCCAAACGGGGAGACCCAGTACTTC
CDR3aa: CASSPNGETQYF
abundance: few
j_gene: TRBJ2-5
v_gene: TRBV14
d_gene: .

CDR3nt: TGTGGCAGCAGTTTACCTGAGAACACTGAAGCTTTCTTT
CDR3aa: CGSSLPENTEAFF
abundance: .
j_gene: TRBJ1-1
v_gene: TRBV28
d_gene: .

CDR3nt: TGTGCCAGCAGCTTATGGCGCTCAACGGGACTGCAGTCCTTC
CDR3aa: CASSLWRSTGLQSF
abundance: .
j_gene: TRBJ2-1
v_gene: TRBV11-2
d_gene: .

CDR3nt: TGCGCCAGCTCCAATGTAGGGAATACCGGGGAGCTGTTTTTT
CDR3aa: CASSNVGNTGELFF
abundance: .
j_gene: TRBJ2-2
v_gene: TRBV5-1
d_gene: .

CDR3nt: TGTGCCAACAGTCAGGAAGCGGGAGGTGGCAATGAGCTGTTCTTC
CDR3aa: CANSQEAGGGNELFF
abundance: once
j_gene: TRBJ2-1
v_gene: TRBV11-3
d_gene: TRBD2

CDR3nt: TGCGCCAGCAGCTTGGAGCTAGGGGTAGGCGAACAGTACTTC
CDR3aa: CASSLELGVGEQYF
abundance: .
j_gene: TRBJ2-7
v_gene: TRBV5-1
d_gene: .

CDR3nt: TGTGTCATCGCCGCCGGGACAGGGAGTGACGGCTACACCTTC
CDR3aa: CVIAAGTGSDGYTF
abundance: .
j_gene: TRBJ1-2
v_gene: TRBV10-3
d_gene: TRBD1

CDR3nt: TGCATCGCCATAGGGGGTCCCGAGCAGTACTTC
CDR3aa: CIAIGGPEQYF
abundance: once
j_gene: TRBJ2-7
v_gene: TRBV29-1
d_gene: .

CDR3nt: TGCAGCGTAAACAGGGTAAACACTGAAGCTTTCTTT
CDR3aa: CSVNRVNTEAFF
abundance: .
j_gene: TRBJ1-1
v_gene: TRBV29-1
d_gene: .

CDR3nt: TGTGCCGGCAGCTTGGACGAGACCCAGCACTTC
CDR3aa: CAGSLDETQHF
abundance: once
j_gene: TRBJ2-5
v_gene: TRBV5-6
d_gene: .

CDR3nt: TGTGCCAGCAGTGAAGGACTGTCTGGGGCCAACATCCTGACTTTC
CDR3aa: CASSEGLSGANILTF
abundance: .
j_gene: TRBJ2-6
v_gene: TRBV6-1
d_gene: .

CDR3nt: .
CDR3aa: CTSSYSCGGVSSPLHF
abundance: .
j_gene: TRBJ1-6
v_gene: TRBV6-5
d_gene: .

CDR3nt: TGTGCCAGCATTCCGCTAGGGACTAAAAATGGCTACACCTTC
CDR3aa: CASIPLGTKNGYTF
abundance: .
j_gene: TRBJ1-2
v_gene: TRBV28
d_gene: .

CDR3nt: TGTGCCCCGCAGGGAACAACAAGCTACAATGAGGAGTTCTTC
CDR3aa: CAPQGTTSYNEEFF
abundance: .
j_gene: TRBJ2-1
v_gene: TRBV28
d_gene: .

CDR3nt: TGTGCCAGCAGCCCGGACCGAGCTAACTATGGCTATACCTTC
CDR3aa: CASSPDRANYGYTF
abundance: .
j_gene: TRBJ1-2
v_gene: TRBV6-1
d_gene: .

CDR3nt: TGTGCCAGAATTGCTCGGGGGGCACCCCTCCACTTT
CDR3aa: CARIARGAPLHF
abundance: .
j_gene: TRBJ1-6
v_gene: TRBV6-5
d_gene: .

CDR3nt: TGCGCCAACATCTTGGCCTTGGTTAGCGGGAGGGCCAGGGAGCAGTTCTTC
CDR3aa: CANILALVSGRAREQFF
abundance: .
j_gene: TRBJ2-1
v_gene: TRBV5-1
d_gene: TRBD2

CDR3nt: TGTGCCGGCAGCTTGGCCGGGACAGGTGGCATTCAGTACTTC
CDR3aa: CAGSLAGTGGIQYF
abundance: .
j_gene: TRBJ2-4
v_gene: TRBV5-4
d_gene: TRBD1